This T cell receptor (beta chain) derives from a study of blood T cell repertoires in COVID-19 (dated by TCRdb to 2020 to 2022). Background for the entire study: Samples from collaborators originated in the United States, Italy and Spain and spanned both the acute and convalescent phases of COVID-19. The prospective study material was composed of cDNA or gDNA derived from T cells, B-cell-depleted T cells, or PBMCs. The dataset comprised deeply sampled blood TCRbeta repertoires from subjects exposed to, actively infected with, or recovered from COVID-19. The repertoires were made available in a free public database intended to serve as a resource for research on the immune response to SARS-CoV-2. The samples were drawn from two sources: the first 160 participants of the ongoing ImmuneRACE study, and 1,000 to 1,500 subjects contributed by 6 global collaborators. A de-identified subject ID, COVID-19 status, age in years and sex were almost always included in the sample metadata. Where HLA class I and class II types were available, the types were taken from metadata supplied by the sample provider, not from assay-based typing.

A remark on this clone: There is no known antigen for this receptor. No much larger clone is present one base from it, and per-base qualities are unavailable.

The collaborating institutions used their own protocols to collect whole blood in K2EDTA tubes. For TCRbeta analysis, collaborator samples were shipped as frozen whole blood, as isolated PBMCs, or as DNA extracted from either sample type. Paper-wide results and their limitations: The amount of clinical and demographic metadata varied by source and participant and was provided uncurated.

TCRbeta CDR3 regions were amplified from genomic DNA using the immunoSEQ Assay, a bias-controlled multiplex PCR. Under the source paper's analysis protocol: The number of nucleated cells in each sample was estimated by amplification of reference gene primers within the assay. To quantify the absolute abundance of each unique TCRbeta CDR3 rearrangement, sequence reads were collapsed and filtered. For each sample, productive Simpson clonality was calculated as the square root of Simpson's diversity index over productive rearrangements. Held by TCRdb, this immuneACCESS table contains in-frame sequences only and omits some clones. Under half of the omission traces to an unresolved V gene where checked; the cause of the rest is unknown. The V and J calls and the clone size are those of that table, but D and trimming were determined from the DNA. This sample holds 90,000 to 100,000 clones; 90% were observed only once. The top ten hold around 5.1% of the sample.

From the cysteine up to the phenylalanine, the CDR3 has a length of 15 residues. Only the CDR3 DNA stays, 45 bases, in frame from base 1. At the junction V is shortened by 4 bases and J by 8 bases; bases outside the gene matches: 7. In the germline V gene, CDR1 corresponds to MGHRA and CDR2 to YSYEKL. This clonotype originated in a man aged 45-65 years with acute or convalescent COVID-19. The V and J segments used are TRBV4-1 and TRBJ1-4, and 10 bases in between align with TRBD1. Sequenced input: peripheral blood. The CDR3 sequence is CASSLPGQGEEKLFF. The nucleotide sequence reads TGCGCCAGCAGCCTCCCCGGACAGGGGGAAGAAAAACTGTTTTTT.